This T cell receptor beta chain was identified in a study of blood T cells in healthy people across ages. Then a second PCR, running roughly 7 to 11 cycles, was carried out with a sample-barcoded 5' primer and a J-beta primer mix. TCRdb re-called the 5' RACE reads through MiXCR, storing one row per CDR3 protein. The sample has 800,000 to 1,300,000 distinct CDR3 sequences, 25% seen once. With 5 bases clipped from V and 4 bases from J, the junction kept 7 bases outside the gene matches. Germline CDR1 and CDR2: MNHEY and SMNVEV (reference sequence). The CDR3 extends over 15 amino acids. The data were also submitted as part of a second study, on T cells of mothers and their children.

Sequenced material: blood. J is TRBJ2-5 and V is TRBV27, with TRBD2 matching 10 bases. The sequence came from a girl aged 2 to 10 in good health. The CDR3 DNA is TGTGCCAGCAGTGAGATAGCGGGAGGAGGAGAGACCCAGTACTTC. The encoded protein is CASSEIAGGGETQYF.